This T cell receptor beta chain emerged from a study of metastatic and nonmetastatic thyroid tumors. Study processing details: What underpinned the distant-metastasis classifier for papillary thyroid cancer was the set of CDR3 differences across clinicopathological groups. TCRdb used MiXCR to call clones anew from the PCR reads. The V and J calls shown here were made by TCRdb, not taken from the authors' results. This table holds about 16,000 clones, around 32% found once. Study findings and constraints: Reportedly, malignant thyroid tumors had significantly higher TCR beta diversity than benign nodules, in blood and tumor.

Note on this clone: Antigen specificity is unknown.

No patient had received any treatment before thyroid surgery. The CDR3 runs to 14 residues. Germline CDR1 reads MRHNA; CDR2 reads SNTAGT. V was clipped by 3 bases and J by 6 bases, with 11 bases between them. Sequenced input: tumor tissue. The sequence was collected from a male donor with papillary thyroid cancer or a benign thyroid nodule (not recorded which). Some clones in this sample may be carry-over from other donors' samples. The J gene is TRBJ2-2, the V gene TRBV6-4; TRBD1 or TRBD2 may be the D gene (6 bases each). The CDR3 here is CASSESGEAGELFF. In nucleotides, the CDR3 is TGTGCCAGCAGTGAGTCAGGGGAGGCCGGGGAGCTGTTTTTT.